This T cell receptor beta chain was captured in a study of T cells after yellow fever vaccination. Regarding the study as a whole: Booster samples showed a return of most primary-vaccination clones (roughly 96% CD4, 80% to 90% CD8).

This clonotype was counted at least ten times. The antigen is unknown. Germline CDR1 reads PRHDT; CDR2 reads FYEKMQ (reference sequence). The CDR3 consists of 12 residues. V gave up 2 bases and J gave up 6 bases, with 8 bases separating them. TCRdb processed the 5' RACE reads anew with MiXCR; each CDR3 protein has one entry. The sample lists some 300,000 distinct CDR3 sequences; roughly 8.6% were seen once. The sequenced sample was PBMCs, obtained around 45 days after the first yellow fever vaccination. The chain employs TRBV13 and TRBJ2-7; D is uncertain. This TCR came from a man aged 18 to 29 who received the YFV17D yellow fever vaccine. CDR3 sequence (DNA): TGTGCCAGCAGCTTACTGGGTGGCGAGCAGTACGTC. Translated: CASSLLGGEQYV.